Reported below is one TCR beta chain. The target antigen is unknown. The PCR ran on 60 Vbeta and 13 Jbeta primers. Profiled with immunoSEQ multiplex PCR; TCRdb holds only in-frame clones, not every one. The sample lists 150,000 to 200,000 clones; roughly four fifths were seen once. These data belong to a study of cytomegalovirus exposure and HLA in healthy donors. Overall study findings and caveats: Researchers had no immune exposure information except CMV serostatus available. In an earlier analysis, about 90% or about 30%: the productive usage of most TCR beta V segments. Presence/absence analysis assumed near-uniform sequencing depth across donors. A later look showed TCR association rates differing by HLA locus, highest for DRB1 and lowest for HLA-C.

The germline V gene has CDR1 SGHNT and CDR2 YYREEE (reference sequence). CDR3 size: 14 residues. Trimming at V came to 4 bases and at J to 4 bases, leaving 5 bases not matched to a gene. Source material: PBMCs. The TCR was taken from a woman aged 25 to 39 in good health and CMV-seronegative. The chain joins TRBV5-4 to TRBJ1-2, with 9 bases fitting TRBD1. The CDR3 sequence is CASSPGQGGYGYTF. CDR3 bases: TGTGCCAGCAGCCCGGGACAGGGCGGCTATGGCTACACCTTC.